Below, one TCR beta chain is given with its context. The antigen is undetermined. The junction does not match germline at one end; this may be a read error. Germline DNA was also extracted, and blood RNA derived from unsorted whole blood. Patients were chronically HBV-infected and treatment-naive. These data belong to a study of tumor-infiltrating lymphocytes in primary liver carcinoma. The wider study: Surgical resection was the treatment these patients received for primary liver carcinoma.

cDNA specific to TCR beta was made from roughly 500 ng of total RNA, with a constant-region primer employed for priming. Three rounds of nested multiplex PCR with slightly modified ARM-PCR produced TCR beta libraries. Researchers ran the first two PCR rounds for 10 cycles each with TRBV1-TRBV30 forward primers and a C-beta reverse primer. A single record per CDR3 protein comes from TCRdb applying MiXCR to the multiplex PCR reads. The sample carries about 200,000 distinct CDR3 sequences, approximately 64% recorded once. Study-level results: Compared with blood, tumor repertoires held significantly more in their top 250 clones.

The length of the CDR3 is 13 residues. The germline V gene has CDR1 SGHDN and CDR2 FVKESK. The sequence came from a woman aged 55-69 years with primary liver carcinoma and hepatitis B virus infection. V and J are TRBV14 and TRBJ2-7; D remains ambiguous. The sequenced material came from peripheral blood. The CDR3 region is CVSSQDPNRWRYF. CDR3 DNA sequence: TGTGTCAGCAGCCAAGATCCCAACCGGTGGCGGTACTTC.